The 24 T cell receptor beta chains presented below share a single source sample, sequenced in a study of T cell changes during pregnancy in multiple sclerosis. Clones were sequenced by immunoSEQ multiplex PCR, and TCRdb holds only the in-frame ones, with some missing. The data contain 90,000 to 100,000 clones, 90% to 95% of them seen just once; the ten biggest clones take up around 2.2%. The specimen was peripheral blood, collected in the third trimester of pregnancy. Receptors were obtained from a female donor with multiple sclerosis, enrolled in a pregnancy study.

V gene TRBV9 combines with J gene TRBJ1-1; 11 bases are a match to TRBD1. The CDR3 contains 17 residues. The germline CDR1 and CDR2 sequences are SGDLS and YYNGEE. J gave up 4 bases and V 3 bases, and 11 bases lay outside the gene matches. The CDR3 sequence: CASSGGDRGFRRTEAFF. CDR3 sequence (DNA): TGTGCCAGCAGCGGAGGGGACAGGGGGTTTCGTCGCACTGAAGCTTTCTTT.

This rearrangement joins TRBV19 to TRBJ2-5; D is possibly TRBD2 (6 bases). V shed 8 bases and J shed 1 base, with 17 bases lying between them. Germline V lookup: CDR1 LNHDA, CDR2 SQIVND (reference sequence). CDR3 length: 15 residues. CDR3 in DNA: TGTGCCAGTGCCTCTGGGGGGAGTGGCCAAGAGACCCAGTACTTC. Translated: CASASGGSGQETQYF. Combining the CDR3 with reference TRBV19 and TRBJ2-5 gives the whole variable domain DGGITQSPKYLFRKEGQNVTLSCEQNLNHDAMYWYRQDPGQGLRLIYYSQIVNDFQKGDIAEGYSVSREKKESFPLTVTSAQKNPTAFYLCASASGGSGQETQYFGPGTRLLVL.

This chain uses TRBV30 with TRBJ2-5; TRBD1 is a possible D gene (5 bases). Germline V gives CDR1 GTSNPN, CDR2 SVGIG (reference sequence). V lost 0 bases, J lost 10 bases, and 18 bases lay in between. The length of the CDR3 is 14 residues. The CDR3 is CAWSVGLGTDGQYF. The CDR3 DNA reads TGTGCCTGGAGTGTGGGGCTAGGTACTGACGGCCAGTACTTC.

This clone appeared a single time. The chain joins TRBV7-7 to TRBJ2-6; D gene unclear. Trimming left V 5 bases short and J 5 bases short, with 22 bases between. CDR1 is SSHAT, CDR2 FNYEAQ, per germline (reference sequence). The CDR3 runs to 18 residues. The CDR3 spells CASSVVPVPQSRANVLTF. In DNA form, the CDR3 reads TGTGCCAGCAGCGTCGTGCCAGTGCCACAAAGTCGGGCCAACGTCCTGACTTTC. Complete variable domain (other parts from reference TRBV7-7 and TRBJ2-6): GAGVSQSPRYKVTKRGQDVTLRCDPISSHATLYWYQQALGQGPEFLTYFNYEAQPDKSGLPSDRFSAERPEGSISTLTIQRTEQRDSAMYRCASSVVPVPQSRANVLTFGAGSRLTVL.

The chain is built from TRBV4-3 and TRBJ2-3; TRBD2 aligns across 11 bases. Trimming cost V 1 base and J 3 bases; bases outside gene matches: 0. CDR1 is LGHNA, CDR2 YSLEER, per germline. The CDR3 covers 15 residues. The CDR3 DNA is TGCGCCAGCAGCCAAGGACTAGCGGGAACAGATACGCAGTATTTT. Protein product: CASSQGLAGTDTQYF.

This chain joins TRBV2 and TRBJ1-4; 9 bases fit TRBD1. CDR3 length: 15 residues. Trimming at V came to 9 bases and at J to 7 bases, leaving 12 bases not matched to a gene. Germline V lookup: CDR1 SNHLY, CDR2 FYNNEI. CDR3 in DNA: TGTGCCAGTCTGATCGGACAGGGGAGTTCTGAAAAACTGTTTTTT. This translates into CASLIGQGSSEKLFF.

The V gene is TRBV29-1, the J gene TRBJ2-3; TRBD2 matches 11 bases. The CDR3 spans 20 residues. V lost 4 bases, J lost 1 base, and 19 bases stayed unmatched. Germline CDR1 SQVTM, CDR2 ANQGSEA. The CDR3 nucleotides are TGCAGCGTTGTCCTAGACCGGGACAGGTTGGGACTAGCGGGCACAGATACGCAGTATTTT. Translated, it gives CSVVLDRDRLGLAGTDTQYF.

This clone was seen just once. The chain carries TRBV4-1 and TRBJ1-1; 7 positions match TRBD1. This CDR3 region has 15 residues. Germline CDR1 reads MGHRA; CDR2 reads YSYEKL. Losses at the gene ends were 0 bases for V and 4 bases for J; bases not matched to a gene: 5. CDR3 DNA sequence: TGCGCCAGCAGCCAAGACCCCAGGGGGGTCACTGAAGCTTTCTTT. Protein sequence: CASSQDPRGVTEAFF.

The V and J genes are TRBV5-1 and TRBJ2-1; 8 bases agree with TRBD2. Trimming cost V 2 bases and J 6 bases; bases outside gene matches: 4. This CDR3 spans 14 amino acids. Germline lookup yields CDR1 SGHRS and CDR2 YFSETQ. CDR3 DNA: TGCGCCAGCAGCTTAAGCGGGAGTATCAATGAGCAGTTCTTC. Its protein product is CASSLSGSINEQFF. Looking up the rest from reference TRBV5-1 and TRBJ2-1 gives the full variable domain: KAGVTQTPRYLIKTRGQQVTLSCSPISGHRSVSWYQQTPGQGLQFLFEYFSETQRNKGNFPGRFSGRQFSNSRSEMNVSTLELGDSALYLCASSLSGSINEQFFGPGTRLTVL.

Here the CDR3 reads CASTLGGLVSYGYTF. CDR3 in DNA: TGTGCCAGCACCCTGGGAGGCCTCGTGAGCTATGGCTACACCTTC. This chain joins TRBV6-1 and TRBJ1-2, with D hard to call. This CDR3 comprises 15 residues. The germline V gene has CDR1 MNHNS and CDR2 SASEGT. The V end was cut by 7 bases, the J end by 4 bases, with 19 bases between.

This chain links TRBV2 with TRBJ1-1; D remains unclear. The CDR3 length is 13 residues. CDR1 SNHLY and CDR2 FYNNEI come from the germline V gene. The ends were cut back, 6 bases at V and 1 base at J, with 9 bases in the middle. The CDR3 spells CASRRVWNTEAFF. Written as DNA, the CDR3 is TGTGCCAGCAGGAGAGTGTGGAACACTGAAGCTTTCTTT.

In its sample, this clone was seen once. This rearrangement joins TRBV6-6 to TRBJ1-1; TRBD1 is a possible D gene (6 bases). V shed 4 bases and J shed 3 bases, with 9 bases lying between them. CDR1 and CDR2 (germline): MNHNY, SVGAGI (reference sequence). The CDR3 has 13 amino acids. The CDR3 DNA is TGTGCCAGCAGTTTCAGGGGACACACTGAAGCTTTCTTT. Translation: CASSFRGHTEAFF.

The gene calls are TRBV28 and TRBJ2-1; TRBD1 matches at 7 bases. Trimming took 3 bases from V and 7 from J; bases not matched to a gene: 12. CDR3 size: 16 residues. Germline CDR1 and CDR2: MDHEN and SYDVKM. Written as DNA, the CDR3 is TGTGCCAGCAGTTTTGGGTGGTTAGGGGGACAGAATGAGCAGTTCTTC. Translating it yields CASSFGWLGGQNEQFF.

The V and J genes are TRBV28 and TRBJ2-3; the match to TRBD2 covers 11 bases. After removal of 7 bases from V and 0 bases from J, the junction contained 3 bases not matched to a gene. Germline V gene sequence: CDR1 MDHEN, CDR2 SYDVKM. The CDR3 has 15 amino acids. The CDR3 DNA reads TGTGCCAGCACGTGGACTAGCGGGAGCACAGATACGCAGTATTTT. Its protein product is CASTWTSGSTDTQYF.

The V and J genes are TRBV30 and TRBJ1-2, with D unclear. The length of the CDR3 is 12 residues. Germline CDR1 and CDR2: GTSNPN and SVGIG (reference sequence). Trimming removed 3 bases from V and 4 bases from J, with 9 bases in between. The CDR3 is CAWSTRIYGYTF. The CDR3 DNA sequence: TGTGCCTGGAGCACCAGGATCTATGGCTACACCTTC.

The chain has TRBV5-1 and TRBJ2-2; D may be TRBD2 (5 bases). CDR1 and CDR2 from the germline V gene are SGHRS and YFSETQ. The CDR3 sequence is 13 residues long. V gave up 0 bases and J gave up 5 bases, with 5 bases separating them. The chain's CDR3 is CASSLAGTGELFF. The DNA for the CDR3 is TGCGCCAGCAGCTTGGCGGGGACCGGGGAGCTGTTTTTT.

The J gene is TRBJ1-1, the V gene TRBV5-1, with 9 bases identical to TRBD1. V lost 0 bases and J lost 2; bases outside the gene matches: 8. Looked up from germline, CDR1 is SGHRS and CDR2 is YFSETQ. CDR3 length: 17 amino acids. CDR3 in DNA: TGCGCCAGCAGCTTGGAGAACCCGGGACAGGGTAACACTGAAGCTTTCTTT. It is translated as CASSLENPGQGNTEAFF.

In DNA form, the CDR3 reads TGTGCCAGCATACCAGCGGGAGGGCATTCCAATGAGCAGTTCTTC. Translating it yields CASIPAGGHSNEQFF. The chain recombines TRBV6-5 with TRBJ2-1; 10 bases map to TRBD2. Germline CDR1 and CDR2: MNHEY and SVGAGI. This CDR3 has 15 residues. V was clipped by 7 bases and J by 6 bases; unmatched bases: 9.

The chain couples TRBV19 to TRBJ1-1, with a weak D call TRBD1 (6 bases). The V gene lost 0 bases and the J gene lost 4 bases, with 9 bases spanning the gap. This CDR3 is built from 14 residues. Per germline, CDR1 LNHDA and CDR2 SQIVND (reference sequence). The CDR3 DNA sequence: TGTGCCAGTAGTATAGATGGGGGCGGCACTGAAGCTTTCTTT. Its translation is CASSIDGGGTEAFF.

The chain couples TRBV19 to TRBJ1-2; TRBD1 aligns across 9 bases. The CDR3 spans 15 residues. Per germline, CDR1 LNHDA and CDR2 SQIVND (reference sequence). The V gene end was trimmed by 6 bases and the J gene end by 4 bases; junction bases not matched to a gene: 9. CDR3 region: CASRGDRAVGYGYTF. In DNA form, the CDR3 reads TGTGCCAGTAGGGGGGACAGGGCGGTCGGCTATGGCTACACCTTC.

The V call is TRBV7-9, the J call TRBJ1-3, with no clear D. The V end was cut by 5 bases, the J end by 0 bases, with 11 bases between. The CDR3 extends over 15 amino acids. The V gene's germline CDR1 is SEHNR and CDR2 FQNEAQ (reference sequence). The CDR3 is CASSPGSRSGNTIYF. CDR3 in DNA: TGTGCCAGCAGCCCCGGGAGCCGCTCTGGAAACACCATATATTTT.

The chain carries TRBV9 and TRBJ2-7; 9 nucleotides agree with TRBD1. CDR3 length equals 16 residues. The germline CDR1 and CDR2 sequences are SGDLS and YYNGEE. Losses at the gene ends were 0 bases for V and 2 bases for J; bases not matched to a gene: 6. CDR3 sequence (DNA): TGTGCCAGCAGCGTAGGGGCGGGACAGGGAGCCTACGAGCAGTACTTC. Translating it yields CASSVGAGQGAYEQYF.

This rearrangement joins TRBV29-1 to TRBJ2-7, with 7 bases that match TRBD1. The CDR3 consists of 15 residues. V trimming: 7 bases; J trimming: 0 bases; junction bases outside the gene matches: 12. The germline V gene has CDR1 SQVTM and CDR2 ANQGSEA. The CDR3 nucleotides are TGCAGCGCCGAGACAGGGACGACAAACTCCTACGAGCAGTACTTC. Its translation: CSAETGTTNSYEQYF.

The chain is built from TRBV4-1 and TRBJ2-1; the match to TRBD1 covers 7 bases. The CDR3 runs 17 residues. CDR1 MGHRA and CDR2 YSYEKL come from the germline V gene. V shed 0 bases and J 3 bases; nucleotides not matched to a gene: 8. The CDR3 nucleotides read TGCGCCAGCAGCCAAGAAGGGGTAGGGGGCTTCTACAATGAGCAGTTCTTC. Its protein product is CASSQEGVGGFYNEQFF.